This entry is about one T cell receptor (beta chain). The target antigen is unknown. Via MiXCR, TCRdb re-called the RACE reads, giving one row per CDR3 protein. The repertoire holds more than 75,000 distinct CDR3 sequences, roughly 8.7% seen once, with approximately 1.4% in the top ten. The sample originates from a study of human T cells and chemical hapten exposure. The study, taken as a whole, reports: TCRs above 1 in 1000 frequency stayed constant with DPC sensitization.

Time point described: healthy volunteer bleed at 6 weeks. The authors' total RNA extraction used unfractionated whole blood. CDR1 SGHTA and CDR2 FQGNSA come from the germline V gene. The CDR3 runs to 17 residues. V shed 1 base, J shed 5 bases, and the junction held 7 bases outside the gene matches. The clonotype comes from a male donor in good health. Some clones in this sample may be carry-over from other donors' samples. Material for sequencing was whole blood. V gene TRBV7-2 combines with J gene TRBJ2-2; TRBD2 matches at 10 bases. The CDR3 protein is CASSLVLAGVETGELFF. The CDR3 DNA sequence: TGTGCCAGCAGCTTAGTCCTAGCGGGAGTAGAAACCGGGGAGCTGTTTTTT.